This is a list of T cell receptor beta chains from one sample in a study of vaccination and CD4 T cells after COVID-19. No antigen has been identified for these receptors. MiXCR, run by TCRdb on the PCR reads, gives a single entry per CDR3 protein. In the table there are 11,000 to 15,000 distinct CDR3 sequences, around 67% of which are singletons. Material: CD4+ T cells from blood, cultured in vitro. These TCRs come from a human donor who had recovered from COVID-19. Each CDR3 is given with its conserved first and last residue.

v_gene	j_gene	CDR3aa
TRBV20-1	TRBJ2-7	CSARGNEQYF
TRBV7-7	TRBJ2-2	CASSLTGTNTGELFF
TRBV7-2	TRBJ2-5	CASSVPSRQETQYF
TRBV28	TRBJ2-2	CASSFTGELFF
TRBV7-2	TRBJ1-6	CASSSPVGGKNSPLHF
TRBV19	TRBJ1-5	CASSGRRDNQPQHF
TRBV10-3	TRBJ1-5	CATRDTNQPQHF
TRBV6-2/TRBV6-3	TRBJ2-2	CVSRGGPLTGELFF
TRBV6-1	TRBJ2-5	CATKTSSPHGGAETQYF
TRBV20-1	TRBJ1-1	CSARRSKTEAFF